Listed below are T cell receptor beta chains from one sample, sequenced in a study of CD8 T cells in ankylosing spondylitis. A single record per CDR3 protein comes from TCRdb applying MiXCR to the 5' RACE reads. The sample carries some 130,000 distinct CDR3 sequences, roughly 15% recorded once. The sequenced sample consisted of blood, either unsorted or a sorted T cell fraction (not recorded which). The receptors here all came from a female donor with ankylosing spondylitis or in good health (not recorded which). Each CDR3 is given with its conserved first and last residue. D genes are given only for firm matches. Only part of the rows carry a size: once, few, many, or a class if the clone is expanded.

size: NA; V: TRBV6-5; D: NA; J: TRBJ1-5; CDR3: CASSYLRAGEGNQPQHF; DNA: TGTGCCAGCAGTTACTTACGGGCGGGGGAGGGCAATCAGCCCCAGCATTTT
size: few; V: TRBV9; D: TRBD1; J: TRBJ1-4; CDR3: CASSVSTGGASEKLFF; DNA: TGTGCCAGCAGCGTGAGCACAGGGGGCGCTTCTGAAAAACTGTTTTTT
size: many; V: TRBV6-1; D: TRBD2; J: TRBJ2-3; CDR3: CASGGAASGKLDTQYF; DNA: TGTGCCAGCGGCGGTGCAGCTAGCGGGAAGCTGGATACGCAGTATTTT
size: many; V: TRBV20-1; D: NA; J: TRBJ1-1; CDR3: CSASLDRPNTEAFF; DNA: TGCAGTGCTAGTCTAGACAGGCCGAACACTGAAGCTTTCTTT
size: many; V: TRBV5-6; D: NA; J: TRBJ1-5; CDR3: CASSPGWGSNQPQHF; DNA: TGTGCCAGCAGCCCTGGATGGGGTAGCAATCAGCCCCAGCATTTT
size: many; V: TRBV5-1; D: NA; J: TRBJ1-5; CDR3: CASSLGGAGQPQHF; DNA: TGCGCCAGCAGCTTGGGCGGGGCGGGTCAGCCCCAGCATTTT
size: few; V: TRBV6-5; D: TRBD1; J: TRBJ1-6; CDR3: CASSYRDRENSPLHF; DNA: TGTGCCAGCAGTTACCGAGACAGGGAAAATTCACCCCTCCACTTT
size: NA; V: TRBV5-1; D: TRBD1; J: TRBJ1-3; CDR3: CASSPQGTYSGNTIYF; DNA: TGCGCCAGCAGCCCACAGGGGACTTACTCTGGAAACACCATATATTTT
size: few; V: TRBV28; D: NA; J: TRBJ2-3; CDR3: CASSPGADTQYF; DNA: TGTGCCAGCAGCCCGGGTGCAGATACGCAGTATTTT
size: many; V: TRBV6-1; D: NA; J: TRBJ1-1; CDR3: CASRDDMNTEAFF; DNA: TGTGCCAGCAGGGATGACATGAACACTGAAGCTTTCTTT
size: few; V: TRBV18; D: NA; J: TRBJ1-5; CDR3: CASSSQSTQPQHF; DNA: TGTGCCAGCTCATCCCAGAGCACGCAGCCCCAGCATTTT
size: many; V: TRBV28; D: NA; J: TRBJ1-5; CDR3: CASSPRTVNQPQHF; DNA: TGTGCCAGCAGTCCTAGGACTGTCAATCAGCCCCAGCATTTT
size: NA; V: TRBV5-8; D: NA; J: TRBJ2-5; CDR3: CASSLYRRHTLQETQYF; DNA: TGTGCCAGCAGCTTATACCGGCGACATACCCTTCAAGAGACCCAGTACTTC
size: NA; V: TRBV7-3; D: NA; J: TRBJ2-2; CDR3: CASSVKAGELFF; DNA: TGTGCCAGCAGCGTAAAAGCCGGGGAGCTGTTTTTT
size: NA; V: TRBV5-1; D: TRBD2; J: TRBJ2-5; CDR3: CASSSGLAATDRETQYF; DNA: TGCGCCAGCAGCTCAGGACTAGCGGCCACAGATCGAGAGACCCAGTACTTC
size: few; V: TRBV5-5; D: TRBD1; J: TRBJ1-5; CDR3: CASSLDSDRGNQPQHF; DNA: TGTGCCAGCAGCTTGGATAGTGACAGGGGCAATCAGCCCCAGCATTTT
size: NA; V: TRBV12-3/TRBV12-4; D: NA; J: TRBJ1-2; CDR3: CASSSLQGGYTF; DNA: TGTGCCAGCAGTAGTTTACAAGGTGGCTACACCTTC
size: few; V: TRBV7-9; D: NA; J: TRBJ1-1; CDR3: CASSRTGPEAFF; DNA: TGTGCCAGCAGCCGTACAGGGCCCGAAGCTTTCTTT
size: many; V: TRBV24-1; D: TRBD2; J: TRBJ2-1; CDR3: CATSDRSGSNEQFF; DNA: TGTGCCACCAGTGATCGTAGCGGGAGCAATGAGCAGTTCTTC
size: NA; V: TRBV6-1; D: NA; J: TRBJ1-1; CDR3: CASRELSPAHEAFF; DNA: TGTGCCAGCAGAGAGTTATCTCCAGCTCATGAAGCTTTCTTT
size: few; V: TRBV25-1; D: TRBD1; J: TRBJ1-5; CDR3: CASSDSGGGQPQHF; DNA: TGTGCCAGCAGTGATTCAGGGGGTGGGCAGCCCCAGCATTTT
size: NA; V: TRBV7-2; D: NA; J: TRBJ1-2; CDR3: CASSLAGTPTNYGYTF; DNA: TGTGCCAGCAGCTTAGCCGGGACACCAACTAACTATGGCTACACCTTC
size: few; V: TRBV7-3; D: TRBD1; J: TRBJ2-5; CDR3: CASSADRDETQYF; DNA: TGTGCCAGCAGCGCGGACAGGGACGAGACCCAGTACTTC
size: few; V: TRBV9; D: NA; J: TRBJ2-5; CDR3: CASSVAGLRGETQYF; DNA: TGTGCCAGCAGCGTAGCTGGTCTTCGAGGGGAGACCCAGTACTTC
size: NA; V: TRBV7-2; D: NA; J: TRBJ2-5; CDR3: CASSEGAGAKTQYF; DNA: TGTGCCAGCAGCGAAGGCGCCGGGGCTAAGACCCAGTACTTC
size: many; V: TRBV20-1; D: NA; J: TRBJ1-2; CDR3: CSASLGLGYGYTF; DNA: TGCAGTGCTAGTCTGGGGTTAGGCTATGGCTACACCTTC